These 13 T cell receptor beta chains originate from one sample sequenced in a study of blood T cell repertoires in COVID-19. Profiled with immunoSEQ multiplex PCR; TCRdb holds only in-frame clones, not every one. The sample lists around 190,000 clones, 70% to 90% occurring once. Material for sequencing was peripheral blood. Receptors were obtained from a human donor in a cohort sampled during active COVID-19.

The chain is built from TRBV2 and TRBJ2-3; 8 nucleotides agree with TRBD2. Trimming removed 5 bases from V and 4 bases from J; junction bases left unmatched: 5. The CDR3 is 14 amino acids. The germline gives CDR1 SNHLY, CDR2 FYNNEI. CDR3 sequence: CASSYSGVADTQYF. CDR3 DNA: TGTGCCAGCAGTTATAGCGGGGTTGCAGATACGCAGTATTTT.

This rearrangement joins TRBV7-9 to TRBJ1-2; D is unresolved. Germline CDR1 SEHNR, CDR2 FQNEAQ (reference sequence). Trimming pared 3 bases from V and 6 bases from J, leaving 8 bases between. This CDR3 has 12 amino acids. The chain's CDR3 is CASSLSADGYTF. Written as DNA, the CDR3 is TGTGCCAGCAGCTTGTCAGCGGATGGCTACACCTTC.

V is TRBV3-1 (or the pseudogene TRBV3-2) and J is TRBJ2-3, with 10 bases fitting TRBD2. The length of the CDR3 is 20 residues. The trim removed 0 bases at V and 1 base at J, leaving 13 bases unmatched. Per the germline V gene, CDR1 is LGHDT and CDR2 is YNNKEL (reference sequence). The CDR3 sequence: CASSQDLPASGRTGTDTQYF. The CDR3 DNA reads TGTGCCAGCAGCCAAGATTTGCCGGCTAGCGGGAGAACGGGCACAGATACGCAGTATTTT.

The chain joins TRBV27 to TRBJ2-7; 9 positions agree with TRBD1. CDR1 is MNHEY and CDR2 is SMNVEV in the germline V gene (reference sequence). The V gene end was trimmed by 1 base and the J gene end by 3 bases; junction bases not matched to a gene: 10. The CDR3 extends over 17 amino acids. The CDR3: CASSLFFGADRGYEQYF. In DNA, the CDR3 is TGTGCCAGCAGTTTATTTTTTGGGGCGGACAGGGGCTACGAGCAGTACTTC.

The chain joins TRBV5-1 to TRBJ2-1; 9 bases match TRBD2. Looked up from germline, CDR1 is SGHRS and CDR2 is YFSETQ. Unmatched junction bases numbered 2, after V lost 0 bases and J lost 4 bases. The CDR3 covers 15 residues. The CDR3 here is CASSLVAGAYNEQFF. DNA of the CDR3: TGCGCCAGCAGCTTGGTAGCGGGAGCTTACAATGAGCAGTTCTTC.

The chain joins TRBV19 to TRBJ2-2; maybe TRBD1 (6 bases). Trimming took off 11 bases at V and 1 base at J, with 11 bases between the two ends. The CDR3 covers 13 residues. The V gene's germline CDR1 is LNHDA and CDR2 SQIVND (reference sequence). CDR3 region: CAASTGNTGELFF. For the CDR3, the DNA is TGTGCCGCCTCGACAGGGAACACCGGGGAGCTGTTTTTT.

This sequence joins TRBV6-5 and TRBJ1-2; TRBD1 matches at 9 bases. The CDR3 loop spans 16 amino acids. CDR1 MNHEY and CDR2 SVGAGI come from the germline V gene. The junction had 8 bases not matched to a gene; V was cut back by 4 bases and J by 2 bases. The CDR3 DNA is TGTGCCAGCAGTTCGGACAGGGGCCCCAGAAACTATGGCTACACCTTC. Protein sequence: CASSSDRGPRNYGYTF.

For the CDR3, the DNA is TGTGCCTGGAGTAGGGACAGTAAAGAGACCCAGTACTTC. Translating it yields CAWSRDSKETQYF. The chain is built from TRBV30 and TRBJ2-5; TRBD1 matches 7 bases. Germline CDR1 is GTSNPN and CDR2 is SVGIG (reference sequence). V shed 2 bases and J 3 bases; nucleotides not matched to a gene: 3. This CDR3 comprises 13 residues.

CDR3 sequence reads: CASSKGNRAPYGYTF. CDR3 sequence (DNA): TGTGCCAGCAGCAAAGGAAACAGGGCTCCCTATGGCTACACCTTC. The rearrangement joins TRBV21-1 to TRBJ1-2; the DNA was not used to check the table's D call, TRBD1. TRBV21-1 is labeled a pseudogene. The length of the CDR3 is 15 residues.

J is TRBJ2-1 and V is TRBV7-2, with D tentatively TRBD1 (5 bases). The V end lost 1 base, the J end lost 2 bases, and 6 bases lay between the germline ends. CDR3 length: 14 amino acids. The germline V gene encodes CDR1 SGHTA and CDR2 FQGNSA. Written as DNA, the CDR3 is TGTGCCAGCAGCTTAGGGGGCCCCTACAATGAGCAGTTCTTC. Translation: CASSLGGPYNEQFF.

The V and J genes are TRBV2 and TRBJ2-3, with TRBD2 identical over 7 bases. This CDR3 is built from 17 residues. The J segment lost 4 bases and the V segment lost 8 bases, leaving 18 bases of the junction unmatched. Germline assignment: CDR1 SNHLY and CDR2 FYNNEI. The CDR3 DNA reads as TGTGCCAGCCGGCCGTTAGGGAGGGCGGAAGTCTCAGATACGCAGTATTTT. This encodes CASRPLGRAEVSDTQYF. The complete variable domain, with remaining parts taken from reference TRBV2 and TRBJ2-3, reads EPEVTQTPSHQVTQMGQEVILRCVPISNHLYFYWYRQILGQKVEFLVSFYNNEISEKSEIFDDQFSVERPDGSNFTLKIRSTKLEDSAMYFCASRPLGRAEVSDTQYFGPGTRLTVL.

The chain combines TRBV2 with TRBJ2-5, with 12 bases identical to TRBD2. The CDR3 runs to 17 residues. Germline CDR1 reads SNHLY; CDR2 reads FYNNEI. V dropped 3 bases and J dropped 5; count of bases not matched to a gene: 10. This CDR3 reads CASSDGLAGGPGETQYF. CDR3 nucleotides: TGTGCCAGCAGTGATGGGCTAGCGGGGGGGCCTGGGGAGACCCAGTACTTC.

The V call is TRBV27, the J call TRBJ2-1, with 10 bases identical to TRBD2. Trimming took 2 bases from V and 4 from J; bases not matched to a gene: 5. This CDR3 region has 16 residues. In germline, CDR1 is MNHEY, CDR2 SMNVEV (reference sequence). DNA for the CDR3: TGTGCCAGCAGTTTAGGTCCTAGCGGGGGTTACAATGAGCAGTTCTTC. Its protein is CASSLGPSGGYNEQFF.